A selection of T cell receptor beta chains follows, all from one sample in a study of blood T cell repertoires in COVID-19. The data were produced by immunoSEQ multiplex PCR, yet TCRdb's version contains in-frame clones alone and is incomplete. The sample holds about 40,000 clones, under 90% seen once. What was sequenced was peripheral blood. The receptor set was obtained from a woman in her 70s with acute or convalescent COVID-19. Each CDR3 is given with its conserved first and last residue. Each record gives: CDR3 protein, CDR3 DNA, J gene, D gene, V gene, clone size. The D gene is left open where the match is weak. Rows may omit the clone size; those that give it use once, few, many or a size class.

CDR3: CASSSGTSGRYEQYF
DNA: TGTGCCAGTAGTTCCGGGACTAGCGGGAGGTACGAGCAGTACTTC
J: TRBJ2-7
D: TRBD2
V: TRBV19
size: NA

CDR3: CASSGLTTKTEEAQYF
DNA: TGTGCCAGCAGTGGACTAACCACCAAGACGGAAGAGGCCCAGTACTTC
J: TRBJ2-5
D: NA
V: TRBV25-1
size: NA

CDR3: CASSKSTSTLTDEQFF
DNA: TGTGCCAGCAGCAAGTCAACTAGCACCCTCACCGATGAGCAGTTCTTC
J: TRBJ2-1
D: NA
V: TRBV11-2
size: NA

CDR3: CASSFGTSGSGETQYF
DNA: TGCGCCAGCAGCTTCGGGACTAGCGGGAGCGGGGAGACCCAGTACTTC
J: TRBJ2-5
D: TRBD2
V: TRBV5-1
size: NA

CDR3: CASSVGIGIDTQYF
DNA: TGTGCCAGCAGCGTCGGGATAGGAATAGATACGCAGTATTTT
J: TRBJ2-3
D: NA
V: TRBV9
size: NA

CDR3: CASTAGNGYTF
DNA: TGTGCCAGCACAGCAGGAAACGGCTACACCTTC
J: TRBJ1-2
D: NA
V: TRBV28
size: NA

CDR3: CASSYYRSDTQYF
DNA: TGTGCCAGCAGTTACTACAGGTCAGATACGCAGTATTTT
J: TRBJ2-3
D: NA
V: TRBV6-5
size: NA

CDR3: CASSLVLRGGRGYNEQFF
DNA: TGTGCCAGCAGCTTAGTCCTCCGCGGCGGGAGGGGATACAATGAGCAGTTCTTC
J: TRBJ2-1
D: TRBD2
V: TRBV11-3
size: NA

CDR3: CASAFISVMAGGGEQYF
DNA: TGTGCCAGCGCCTTTATTAGCGTCATGGCGGGAGGGGGCGAGCAGTACTTC
J: TRBJ2-7
D: TRBD2
V: TRBV27
size: NA

CDR3: CASSSPLAGVYEQFF
DNA: TGTGCCAGCAGTTCGCCACTAGCGGGAGTCTATGAGCAGTTCTTC
J: TRBJ2-1
D: TRBD2
V: TRBV6-2/TRBV6-3
size: NA

CDR3: CAISDLQGATEAFF
DNA: TGTGCCATCAGTGATTTACAGGGGGCTACTGAAGCTTTCTTT
J: TRBJ1-1
D: TRBD1
V: TRBV10-3
size: NA

CDR3: CASKSGRGLYEQYF
DNA: TGTGCCAGCAAGAGCGGGAGGGGCCTCTACGAGCAGTACTTC
J: TRBJ2-7
D: TRBD2
V: TRBV6-5
size: NA

CDR3: CAWGKDRGGQPQHF
DNA: TGTGCCTGGGGGAAGGACAGGGGGGGACAGCCCCAGCATTTT
J: TRBJ1-5
D: TRBD1
V: TRBV30
size: few

CDR3: CASSVGLAGPNEQFF
DNA: TGTGCCAGCAGCGTAGGACTAGCGGGACCCAATGAGCAGTTCTTC
J: TRBJ2-1
D: TRBD2
V: TRBV7-3
size: NA

CDR3: CASSIGASGLAVLAKNIQYF
DNA: TGTGCCAGTAGTATAGGAGCCTCCGGACTAGCGGTATTAGCCAAAAACATTCAGTACTTC
J: TRBJ2-4
D: TRBD2
V: TRBV19
size: NA

CDR3: CASSQLAGASYEQYF
DNA: TGTGCCAGCAGCCAACTAGCGGGGGCCTCCTACGAGCAGTACTTC
J: TRBJ2-7
D: TRBD2
V: TRBV4-2
size: NA